The next 24 T cell receptor beta chains were all read from a single sample in a study of cytotoxic CD8 clonotypes in ibrutinib-treated CLL. TCRdb keeps only in-frame clones here, not all; method: immunoSEQ multiplex PCR. The sample consists of about 45,000 clones, about 69% of them appearing once. The specimen was PBMCs, collected after 24 months of ibrutinib treatment. The receptors stem from a human donor with chronic lymphocytic leukemia.

This clone is medium-sized (0.01 to 0.1%). The chain recombines TRBV9 with TRBJ2-7, with D perhaps matching TRBD2 (6 bases). CDR3 size: 15 residues. V was cut by 4 bases and J by 3 bases, with 17 bases left in between. From germline, CDR1 is SGDLS and CDR2 YYNGEE. In nucleotides, the CDR3 is TGTGCCAGCAGCCCTTCCGGGGGTCCCGACTACGAGCAGTACTTC. Amino acid sequence: CASSPSGGPDYEQYF. Based on the CDR3 plus reference TRBV9 and TRBJ2-7, the full variable domain is DSGVTQTPKHLITATGQRVTLRCSPRSGDLSVYWYQQSLDQGLQFLIQYYNGEERAKGNILERFSAQQFPDLHSELNLSSLELGDSALYFCASSPSGGPDYEQYFGPGTRLTVT.

This clone was recorded many times. The chain carries TRBV28 and TRBJ1-5, with 10 bases aligning to TRBD1. The CDR3 is 17 residues long. Trimming cost V 4 bases and J 4 bases; bases outside gene matches: 10. Germline CDR1 is MDHEN and CDR2 is SYDVKM. CDR3 bases: TGTGCCAGCAGTTGGGACGGGACAGGGGCCTCTAATCAGCCCCAGCATTTT. This encodes CASSWDGTGASNQPQHF.

In this sample, this clone turned up a few times. The genes are TRBV7-2 and TRBJ1-5; D is uncertain. This CDR3 is 14 amino acids long. CDR1 and CDR2 from the germline V gene are SGHTA and FQGNSA. V was shortened by 2 bases and J by 5 bases, with 10 bases between the two germline ends. The CDR3 reads CASSLMVGDQPQHF. The CDR3 nucleotides read TGTGCCAGCAGCTTAATGGTGGGTGATCAGCCCCAGCATTTT.

The chain recombines TRBV2 with TRBJ1-2; 12 bases map to TRBD1. The CDR3 is made up of 16 amino acids. Germline loops: CDR1 SNHLY, CDR2 FYNNEI. V dropped 7 bases and J dropped 7; count of bases not matched to a gene: 13. DNA of the CDR3: TGTGCCAGCACGTTAAATACGGGACAGGGGGCTTTTGGCTACACCTTC. Amino acid sequence: CASTLNTGQGAFGYTF.

V is TRBV30 and J is TRBJ1-1; 7 bases are shared with TRBD1. This CDR3 is built from 13 residues. Germline V CDR1 and CDR2: GTSNPN, SVGIG (reference sequence). Trimming removed 5 bases from V and 1 base from J; junction bases left unmatched: 4. CDR3 loop: CAWGGQRNTEAFF. The CDR3 DNA follows: TGTGCCTGGGGGGGACAGCGGAACACTGAAGCTTTCTTT.

On this clone: One end of the junction is discordant with germline, which a read error may explain. The genes are TRBV7-7 and TRBJ2-1; possibly TRBD2 for D (6 bases). The CDR3 extends over 15 amino acids. Germline V lookup: CDR1 SSHAT, CDR2 FNYEAQ (reference sequence). Here the CDR3 DNA reads TGTGCTAGCAGCTTAGCGGACGGGTGGGACTATGAGCAGTTCTTC. Protein: CASSLADGWDYEQFF.

This chain links TRBV7-2 with TRBJ2-3; a weak D match, TRBD2 (6 bases). This CDR3 region has 15 residues. Trimming stripped 4 bases from V and 0 bases from J, with 11 bases between. Germline V gene sequence: CDR1 SGHTA, CDR2 FQGNSA. Written as DNA, the CDR3 is TGTGCCAGCAGCTCCGTGGCGGGGAGCACAGATACGCAGTATTTT. Protein sequence: CASSSVAGSTDTQYF.

The chain recombines TRBV9 with TRBJ2-7; 7 nucleotides align to TRBD2. Germline V lookup: CDR1 SGDLS, CDR2 YYNGEE. The CDR3 runs to 14 residues. V gave up 1 base and J gave up 3 bases; unmatched junction bases: 4. This chain's CDR3 is CASSVNLADYEQYF. Here the CDR3 DNA reads TGTGCCAGCAGCGTAAACCTAGCGGACTACGAGCAGTACTTC.

This chain connects TRBV9 to TRBJ2-3, with 10 nucleotides matching TRBD2. The CDR3 loop spans 18 amino acids. V gave up 4 bases and J gave up 3 bases; unmatched junction bases: 14. CDR1 is SGDLS and CDR2 is YYNGEE in the germline V gene. CDR3 nucleotide sequence: TGTGCCAGCAGCCCCAGCGGGAGGGCCTCAGGGTCGACAGATACGCAGTATTTT. It codes for CASSPSGRASGSTDTQYF.

This chain links TRBV10-2 with TRBJ2-7, with D possibly being TRBD2 (6 bases). The CDR3 is 15 residues long. The V and J ends lost 7 bases and 1 base respectively, with 17 bases between them. Germline CDR1 WSHSY, CDR2 SAAADI. For the CDR3, the DNA is TGCGCCAGCACCTGGGGACTTCGTGGTTCCTACGAGCAGTACTTC. Its translation is CASTWGLRGSYEQYF.

This clone was observed once. The genes are TRBV5-1 and TRBJ2-6; D perhaps matches TRBD2 (5 bases). The CDR3 is made up of 15 amino acids. The germline V and J ends were trimmed by 4 bases and 0 bases, with 8 bases remaining between them. CDR1 is SGHRS, CDR2 YFSETQ, per germline. The CDR3 nucleotides read TGCGCCAGCAGCCTAACTAGCTCTGGGGCCAACGTCCTGACTTTC. As protein: CASSLTSSGANVLTF. Looking up the rest from reference TRBV5-1 and TRBJ2-6 gives the full variable domain: KAGVTQTPRYLIKTRGQQVTLSCSPISGHRSVSWYQQTPGQGLQFLFEYFSETQRNKGNFPGRFSGRQFSNSRSEMNVSTLELGDSALYLCASSLTSSGANVLTFGAGSRLTVL.

This clone has at least ten counts. CDR3 nucleotides: TGTGCCAGCTCGGACCAACCGGGGCACTATGGCTACACCTTC. Translated, it gives CASSDQPGHYGYTF. This sequence joins TRBV18 and TRBJ1-2; weak D call: TRBD1 (5 bases). Germline loops: CDR1 KGHSH, CDR2 LQKENI. V lost 6 bases, J lost 3 bases, and 14 bases lay in between. There are 14 residues in the CDR3.

This chain uses TRBV20-1 with TRBJ1-2; D call uncertain. Trimming left V 8 bases short and J 4 bases short, with 11 bases between. The germline gives CDR1 DFQATT, CDR2 SNEGSKA (reference sequence). The CDR3 is made up of 11 amino acids. CDR3 amino acids: CSPIAVYGYTF. In DNA, the CDR3 is TGCAGTCCCATTGCCGTCTATGGCTACACCTTC.

The rearrangement joins TRBV5-1 to TRBJ2-5; maybe TRBD2 (6 bases). V dropped 4 bases and J dropped 5 bases, with 12 bases sitting between them. Germline V CDR1 and CDR2: SGHRS, YFSETQ. This CDR3 region has 13 residues. As DNA, the CDR3 is TGCGCCAGCAGCGCGACTAGACCCGAGACCCAGTACTTC. Translating it yields CASSATRPETQYF.

This clone was seen a single time. This chain links TRBV7-9 with TRBJ2-7; D gene unclear. The CDR3 sequence is 14 residues long. Germline-derived CDR1 and CDR2 are SEHNR and FQNEAQ (reference sequence). With 6 bases removed from V and 4 bases from J, the gap between germline ends came to 16 bases. The CDR3 nucleotides read TGTGCCAGCAGGCCCCCCGTAGGGAAATACGAGCAGTACTTC. Protein: CASRPPVGKYEQYF.

The chain uses TRBV6-5 and TRBJ2-1, with D perhaps TRBD1 (5 bases). Trimming shortened V by 5 bases and J by 11 bases, and 10 bases separated the two germline ends. The CDR3 consists of 11 residues. The germline CDR1 and CDR2 sequences are MNHEY and SVGAGI. The chain's CDR3 is CASSRDRKQFF. The CDR3 DNA is TGTGCCAGCAGTCGAGACAGAAAGCAGTTCTTC.

The V and J genes are TRBV19 and TRBJ2-7; D might be TRBD1 or TRBD2, each matching 5 bases. Germline CDR1 and CDR2: LNHDA and SQIVND (reference sequence). Deletions cut 4 bases from V and 0 bases from J, with 19 bases between. The CDR3 is made up of 17 amino acids. The CDR3 DNA reads TGTGCCAGTAGTACTCCCGCGTTGAGGGGAATCTCCTACGAGCAGTACTTC. Amino acid sequence: CASSTPALRGISYEQYF.

The chain is built from TRBV2 and TRBJ1-1; no clear D. Between the trimmed V and J ends, which lost 0 bases and 11 bases, there was a span of 4 bases. Germline V CDR1 and CDR2: SNHLY, FYNNEI. The CDR3 consists of 10 residues. CDR3 in amino acids: CASSEAAAFF. In DNA, the CDR3 is TGTGCCAGCAGTGAAGCCGCCGCTTTCTTT.

This clone was picked up a small number of times. In the same sample, other DNA sequences code for this CDR3. This chain uses TRBV5-1 with TRBJ1-1; D is unclear. This CDR3 is built from 11 residues. The germline V gene encodes CDR1 SGHRS and CDR2 YFSETQ. V was pared by 3 bases and J by 1 base, with 1 base between. The DNA for the CDR3 is TGCGCCAGCAGCTCGAACACTGAAGCTTTCTTT. Amino acid sequence: CASSSNTEAFF.

The chain couples TRBV13 to TRBJ2-7; D is ambiguous. The CDR3 consists of 16 residues. Looked up from germline, CDR1 is PRHDT and CDR2 is FYEKMQ (reference sequence). Trimming took 0 bases from V and 2 from J, leaving 14 bases between them. CDR3 loop: CASSLGVASSPYEQYF. As DNA, the CDR3 is TGTGCCAGCAGCTTAGGAGTGGCCTCTTCCCCCTACGAGCAGTACTTC.

J is TRBJ2-7 and V is TRBV4-2; 7 bases map to TRBD2. Germline CDR1 reads LGHNA; CDR2 reads YNFKEQ. V shed 1 base and J 2 bases; nucleotides not matched to a gene: 8. The CDR3 contains 16 residues. This chain's CDR3 is CASSQGVAGVPYEQYF. CDR3 DNA sequence: TGTGCCAGCAGCCAAGGAGTCGCGGGGGTCCCCTACGAGCAGTACTTC.

The chain is built from TRBV25-1 and TRBJ2-7; no clear D gene. Trimming cost V 3 bases and J 2 bases, with 2 bases left between them. Germline V lookup: CDR1 MGHDK, CDR2 SYGVNS. The CDR3 spans 11 residues. The CDR3 coding sequence is TGTGCCAGCAGTGATGCCTACGAGCAGTACTTC. Translation: CASSDAYEQYF.

This clone has more than one count but fewer than ten. This chain uses TRBV18 with TRBJ1-5; TRBD1 agrees at 9 bases. V was clipped by 4 bases and J by 2 bases; unmatched bases: 12. From germline, CDR1 is KGHSH and CDR2 LQKENI. The CDR3 runs 18 residues. This CDR3 reads CASSRPGTGTRGNQPQHF. The DNA for the CDR3 is TGTGCCAGCTCACGCCCCGGGACAGGGACTCGGGGCAATCAGCCCCAGCATTTT.

The gene calls are TRBV6-6 and TRBJ2-5; D tentatively fits TRBD1 or TRBD2 (5 bases each). Germline values: CDR1 MNHNY, CDR2 SVGAGI (reference sequence). V shed 4 bases and J shed 5 bases, with 17 bases lying between them. This CDR3 has 15 amino acids. CDR3 residues: CASSSPGPYRETQYF. CDR3 nucleotide sequence: TGTGCCAGCAGTTCCCCGGGACCTTATAGGGAGACCCAGTACTTC.